These T cell receptor beta chains were read from a single sample in a study of graft-versus-host responses after intestinal transplantation. Antigens for these TCRs are unknown. The data were produced by immunoSEQ multiplex PCR, yet TCRdb's version contains in-frame clones alone and is incomplete. The sample lists over 85,000 clones; 85% to 95% were seen once. The sequencing used unstimulated CD4+ T cells sorted from spleen or lymph node cells, collected before transplant. Receptor source: a human donor who was the organ donor for an intestinal transplant. Both conserved end residues are part of each CDR3. Fields, in order: V gene, J gene, clone size, CDR3 protein. Some rows have no size entry. The others give once, few or many, or a class for an expanded clone.

V gene: TRBV28; J gene: TRBJ1-5; clone size: .; CDR3 protein: CASSLLGAYSNQPQHF
V gene: TRBV6-4; J gene: TRBJ2-1; clone size: .; CDR3 protein: CASIGLAGVYNEQFF
V gene: TRBV11-2; J gene: TRBJ2-3; clone size: .; CDR3 protein: CASSTRTGETDTQYF
V gene: TRBV11-2; J gene: TRBJ1-4; clone size: .; CDR3 protein: CASSLVGGVGEKLFF
V gene: TRBV29-1; J gene: TRBJ2-5; clone size: .; CDR3 protein: CSVGTSGETQYF
V gene: TRBV18; J gene: TRBJ1-2; clone size: .; CDR3 protein: CASSPDRVNYGYTF
V gene: TRBV13; J gene: TRBJ1-1; clone size: .; CDR3 protein: CASSLDRLGSEAFF
V gene: TRBV2; J gene: TRBJ1-4; clone size: once; CDR3 protein: CASSAGTGIRGNEKLFF
V gene: TRBV6-6; J gene: TRBJ1-5; clone size: .; CDR3 protein: CASSEQGMNQPQHF
V gene: TRBV10-1; J gene: TRBJ2-7; clone size: .; CDR3 protein: CASSESGQGEQYF
V gene: TRBV5-1; J gene: TRBJ1-4; clone size: .; CDR3 protein: CASSLGGTTNEKLFF
V gene: TRBV10-3; J gene: TRBJ2-1; clone size: .; CDR3 protein: CAISEGDNNEQFF
V gene: TRBV9; J gene: TRBJ2-3; clone size: .; CDR3 protein: CASSVDYHHTDTQYF
V gene: TRBV6-5; J gene: TRBJ1-6; clone size: once; CDR3 protein: CASSDDRGPSPLHF
V gene: TRBV6-5; J gene: TRBJ2-7; clone size: .; CDR3 protein: CASSEDYEQYF